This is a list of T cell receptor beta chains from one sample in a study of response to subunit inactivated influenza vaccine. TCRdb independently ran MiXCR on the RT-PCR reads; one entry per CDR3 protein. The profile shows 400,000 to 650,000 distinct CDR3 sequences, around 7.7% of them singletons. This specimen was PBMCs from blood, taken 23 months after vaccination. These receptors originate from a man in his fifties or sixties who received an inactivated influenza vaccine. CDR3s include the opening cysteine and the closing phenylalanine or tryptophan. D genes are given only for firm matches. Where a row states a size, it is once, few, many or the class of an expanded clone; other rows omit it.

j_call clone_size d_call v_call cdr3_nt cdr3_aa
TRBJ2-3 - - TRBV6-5 TGTGCCAGCAGTTACTCCAGGGTCAGCACAGATACGCAGTATTTT CASSYSRVSTDTQYF
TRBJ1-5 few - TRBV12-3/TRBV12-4 TGTGCCAGCAGTTTCTCCGCTACGGGGAATCAGCCCCAGCATTTT CASSFSATGNQPQHF
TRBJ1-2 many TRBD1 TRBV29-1 TGCAGCGTACCGGGACAGGGTTTCTATGGCTACACCTTC CSVPGQGFYGYTF
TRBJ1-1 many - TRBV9 TGTGCCAGCAGCGTAGGGGTTGGGAACACTGAAGCTTTCTTT CASSVGVGNTEAFF
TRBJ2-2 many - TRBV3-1 TGTGCCAGCAGCCAATTAGGGTTTACCGGGGAGCTGTTTTTT CASSQLGFTGELFF
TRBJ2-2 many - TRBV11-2 TGTGCCAGCAGATCTAGCACCGGGGAGCTGTTTTTT CASRSSTGELFF
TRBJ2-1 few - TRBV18 TGTGCCAGCTCACCCGAGCGACCGGTTACCTACAATGAGCAGTTCTTC CASSPERPVTYNEQFF
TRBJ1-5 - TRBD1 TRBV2 TGTGCCAGCAGGGGGATAACAGGGGACAATCAGCCCCAGCATTTT CASRGITGDNQPQHF
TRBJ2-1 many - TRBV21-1 TGTCACCCACCCCTAGCTCTTTACAATGAGCAGTTCTTC CHPPLALYNEQFF
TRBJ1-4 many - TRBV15 TGTGCCACCAGCAGAGATATGAGGGTGGGCGAAAAACTGTTTTTT CATSRDMRVGEKLFF
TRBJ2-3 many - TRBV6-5 TGTGCCAGCAGTTATCTTAGCACAGATACGCAGTATTTT CASSYLSTDTQYF
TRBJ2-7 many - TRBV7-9 TGTGCCAGCAGCGTCTGGGGCGATACCTACGAGCAGTACTTC CASSVWGDTYEQYF
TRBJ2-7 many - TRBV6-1 TGTGCCAGCAGGAGACAGGGACTATACGAGCAGTACTTC CASRRQGLYEQYF
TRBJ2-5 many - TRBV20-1 TGCAGTGCGGGCCGCGGCCAGGAGACCCAGTACTTC CSAGRGQETQYF
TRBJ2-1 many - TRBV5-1 TGCGCCAGCAGCTTGTGGGACCCTTACAATGAGCAGTTCTTC CASSLWDPYNEQFF
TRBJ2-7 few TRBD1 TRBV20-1 TGCAGTGCTAGGGACAGGGGGACATACGAGCAGTACTTC CSARDRGTYEQYF
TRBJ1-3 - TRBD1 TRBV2 TGTGCCAGGAGGGGCCGGGACAGGGGCCCCTCTGGAAACACCATATATTTT CARRGRDRGPSGNTIYF
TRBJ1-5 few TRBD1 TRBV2 TGTGCCAGCAGTGCCCGGGACAGGGGTTTCCAGCCCCAGCATTTT CASSARDRGFQPQHF
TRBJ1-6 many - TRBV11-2 TGTGCCAGCAGCTTAGAGGTGTGGGTCTCCTATAATTCACCCCTCCACTTT CASSLEVWVSYNSPLHF
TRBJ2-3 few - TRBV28 TGTGCCAGCTCGTGGCCGCAGTATTTT CASSWPQYF
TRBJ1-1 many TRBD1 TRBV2 TGTGCCAGCGGGGGACAGGGGGCAACTGAAGCTTTCTTT CASGGQGATEAFF
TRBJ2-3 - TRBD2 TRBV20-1 TGCAGTGCTAGAGATTTCGGGAGGGGCACAGATACGCAGTATTTT CSARDFGRGTDTQYF
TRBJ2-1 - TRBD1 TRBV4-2 TGTGCCAGCAGCCACCCGGACAGGGACAATGAGCAGTTCTTC CASSHPDRDNEQFF
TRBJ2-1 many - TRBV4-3 TGCGCCAGCAGCCAAGATACGGGTTACAATGAGCAGTTCTTC CASSQDTGYNEQFF
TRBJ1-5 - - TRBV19 TGTGCCAGTAGTATTGGTTTTGGTCATCAGCCCCAGCATTTT CASSIGFGHQPQHF
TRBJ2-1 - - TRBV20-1 TGCAGTGCTACCGTCCAGGATAATGAGCAGTTCTTC CSATVQDNEQFF
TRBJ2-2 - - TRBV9 TGTGCTAGCAGCGTAGTAGGGGGTAGCACCGGGGTGCTGTTTTTT CASSVVGGSTGVLFF
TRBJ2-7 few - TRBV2 TGTGCCAGCAAGAAAGGGAGCTCCTACGAGCAGTACTTC CASKKGSSYEQYF
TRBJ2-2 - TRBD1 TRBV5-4 TGTGCCAGCAGCCAATTACAGGGGGCGAACACCGGGGAGCTGTTTTTT CASSQLQGANTGELFF
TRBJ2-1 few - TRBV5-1 TGCGCCAGCAGCCCATCATTGGGGGGACTCTCCTACAATGAGCAGTTCTTC CASSPSLGGLSYNEQFF
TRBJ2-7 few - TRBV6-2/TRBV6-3 TGTGCCAGCAGTTACCTTAGACCCCAGAATTACGAGCAGTACTTC CASSYLRPQNYEQYF
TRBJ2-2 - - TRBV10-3 TGTGCCATCAGTGAGTCAGCACCTCCGAACACCGGGGAGCTGTTTTTT CAISESAPPNTGELFF
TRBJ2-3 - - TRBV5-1 TGCGCCAGCAGCTTGGTAGGGGAGGATACGCAGTATTTT CASSLVGEDTQYF
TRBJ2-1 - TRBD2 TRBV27 TGTGCCAGCAGCAAGTGGGCTAGCGGGAGGGATGAGCAGTTCTTC CASSKWASGRDEQFF
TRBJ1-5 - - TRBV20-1 TGCAGTGCTAGAGATCGGGTAAGGGGGGCAGGCAATCAGCCCCAGCATTTT CSARDRVRGAGNQPQHF
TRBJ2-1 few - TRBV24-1 TGTGCCACCAGTGATGTGGGGCGCGGGACCTACTACAATGAGCAGTTCTTC CATSDVGRGTYYNEQFF
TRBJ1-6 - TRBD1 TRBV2 TGTGCCAGCAAGAACGTAACGGGACAGTTTTCACCCCTCCACTTT CASKNVTGQFSPLHF
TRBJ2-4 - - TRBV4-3 TGCGCCAGCAGCTCGAGTGGTCGGGGGCTAGCTTCTGGCATTCAGTACTTC CASSSSGRGLASGIQYF
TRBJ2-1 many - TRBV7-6 TGTGCCAGCAGCTTGGACACGAACAATGAGCAGTTCTTC CASSLDTNNEQFF
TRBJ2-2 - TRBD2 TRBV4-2 TGTGCCAGCAGCCAAGCGACTAGCGGGGCCGGGGAGCTGTTTTTT CASSQATSGAGELFF
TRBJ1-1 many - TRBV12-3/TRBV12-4 TGTGCCAGCAGTTTAGCGGGACCTGAAGCTTTCTTT CASSLAGPEAFF